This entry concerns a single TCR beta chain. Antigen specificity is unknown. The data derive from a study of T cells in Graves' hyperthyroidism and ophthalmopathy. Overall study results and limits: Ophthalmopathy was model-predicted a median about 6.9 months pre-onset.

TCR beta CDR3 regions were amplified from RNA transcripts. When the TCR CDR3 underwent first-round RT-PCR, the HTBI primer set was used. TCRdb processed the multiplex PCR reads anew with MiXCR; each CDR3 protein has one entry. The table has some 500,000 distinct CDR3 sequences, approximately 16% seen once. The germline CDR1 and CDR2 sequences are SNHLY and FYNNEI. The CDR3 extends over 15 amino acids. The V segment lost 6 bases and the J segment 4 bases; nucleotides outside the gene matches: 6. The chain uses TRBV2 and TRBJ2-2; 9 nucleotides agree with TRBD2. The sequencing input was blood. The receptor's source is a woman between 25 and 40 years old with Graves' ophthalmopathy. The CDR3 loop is CASRPQLAGTGELFF. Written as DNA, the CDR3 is TGTGCCAGCAGACCTCAACTAGCGGGCACCGGGGAGCTGTTTTTT.